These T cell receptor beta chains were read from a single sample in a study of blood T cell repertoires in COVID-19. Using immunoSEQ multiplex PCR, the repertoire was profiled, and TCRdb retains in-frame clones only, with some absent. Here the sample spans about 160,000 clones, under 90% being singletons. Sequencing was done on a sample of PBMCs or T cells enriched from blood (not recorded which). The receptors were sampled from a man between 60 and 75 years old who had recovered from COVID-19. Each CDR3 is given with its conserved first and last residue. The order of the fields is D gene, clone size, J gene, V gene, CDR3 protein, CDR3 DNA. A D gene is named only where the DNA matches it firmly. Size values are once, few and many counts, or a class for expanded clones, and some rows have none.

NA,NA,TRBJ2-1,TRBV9,CASSAGGREQFF,TGTGCCAGCAGCGCGGGGGGCCGGGAGCAGTTCTTC
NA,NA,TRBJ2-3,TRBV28,CASTRGASRADTQYF,TGTGCCAGCACTCGGGGGGCTAGCAGGGCAGATACGCAGTATTTT
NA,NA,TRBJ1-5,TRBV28,CASSPAGANQPQHF,TGTGCCAGCAGCCCCGCAGGGGCGAATCAGCCCCAGCATTTT
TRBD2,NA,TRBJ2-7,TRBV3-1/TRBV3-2,CASSGGLADYEQYF,TGTGCCAGCAGCGGGGGACTAGCGGACTACGAGCAGTACTTC
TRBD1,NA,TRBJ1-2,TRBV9,CASCPGQGAWYGYTF,TGTGCCAGTTGTCCGGGACAGGGGGCTTGGTATGGCTACACCTTC
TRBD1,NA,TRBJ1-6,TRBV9,CARGEGQGNSPLHF,TGTGCCAGGGGGGAGGGACAGGGCAATTCACCCCTCCACTTT
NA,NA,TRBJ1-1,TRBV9,CASSGQANTEAFF,TGTGCCAGCAGCGGACAGGCGAACACTGAAGCTTTCTTT
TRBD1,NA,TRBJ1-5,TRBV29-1,CSHGDRAGPQHF,TGCAGCCATGGGGACAGGGCAGGGCCCCAGCATTTT
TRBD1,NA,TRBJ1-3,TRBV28,CASSLLSGGNTGNTIYF,TGTGCCAGCAGTTTATTATCAGGGGGCAACACTGGAAACACCATATATTTT
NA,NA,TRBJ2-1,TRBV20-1,CSARSYEQFF,TGCAGTGCTAGGTCTTATGAGCAGTTCTTC
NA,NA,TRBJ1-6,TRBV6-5,CASSYMGILNSPLHF,TGTGCCAGCAGTTATATGGGCATCTTGAATTCACCCCTCCACTTT
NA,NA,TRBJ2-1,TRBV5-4,CASSLAGGTGSRNEQFF,TGTGCCAGCAGCTTGGCCGGGGGGACAGGATCCCGCAATGAGCAGTTCTTC
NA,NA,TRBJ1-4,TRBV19,CASSLGLGEKLFF,TGTGCCAGTAGTCTTGGACTTGGTGAAAAACTGTTTTTT
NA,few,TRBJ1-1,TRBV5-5,CASSLRNQGLTEAFF,TGTGCCAGCAGCTTGCGGAATCAGGGCCTCACTGAAGCTTTCTTT
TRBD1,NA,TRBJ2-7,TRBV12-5,CASGLVRQGMDSYEQYF,TGTGCTAGTGGTTTGGTCCGACAGGGGATGGATTCCTACGAGCAGTACTTC
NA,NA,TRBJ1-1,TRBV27,CASRSDGGVNTEAFF,TGTGCCAGCAGGTCCGACGGGGGTGTGAACACTGAAGCTTTCTTT
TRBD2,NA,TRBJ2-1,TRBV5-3,CARSSGLAGDPSSYNEQFF,TGTGCCAGAAGCTCGGGACTAGCGGGGGACCCGAGCTCCTACAATGAGCAGTTCTTC
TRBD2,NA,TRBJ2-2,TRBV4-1,CASSQETAAGGPVFGGELFF,TGCGCCAGCAGCCAAGAAACGGCAGCGGGAGGGCCTGTATTTGGAGGGGAGCTGTTTTTT
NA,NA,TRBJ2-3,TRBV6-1,CASSEGGAAVSTQYF,TGTGCCAGCAGTGAAGGGGGAGCGGCCGTCAGTACGCAGTATTTT
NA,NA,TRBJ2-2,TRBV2,CASSEHGWESRELFF,TGTGCCAGCAGTGAACACGGCTGGGAGTCCCGGGAGCTGTTTTTT
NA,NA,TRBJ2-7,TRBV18,CASSPGTSYEQYF,TGTGCCAGCTCACCTGGGACAAGCTACGAGCAGTACTTC
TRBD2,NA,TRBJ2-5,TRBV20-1,CSASQAGGTSFVETQYF,TGCAGTGCTAGTCAAGCGGGGGGAACCTCTTTTGTAGAGACCCAGTACTTC
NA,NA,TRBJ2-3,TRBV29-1,CSVRWNSITDTQYF,TGCAGCGTCCGATGGAACAGTATCACAGATACGCAGTATTTT
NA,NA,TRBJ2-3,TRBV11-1,CASSPVVVEPPDTQYF,TGTGCCAGCAGCCCCGTGGTAGTAGAACCCCCAGATACGCAGTATTTT
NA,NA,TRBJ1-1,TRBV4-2,CASSQGGAGKGRGTEAFF,TGTGCCAGCAGCCAAGGAGGAGCAGGGAAGGGGCGGGGCACTGAAGCTTTCTTT
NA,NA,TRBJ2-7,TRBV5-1,CASSGGGLLLDSYEQYF,TGCGCCAGCAGCGGGGGAGGCCTGCTACTGGATTCCTACGAGCAGTACTTC
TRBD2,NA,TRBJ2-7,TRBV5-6,CASITNGGRSYEQYF,TGTGCCAGCATCACAAACGGGGGGAGGTCCTACGAGCAGTACTTC
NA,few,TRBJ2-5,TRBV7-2,CASSLTGGETQYF,TGTGCCAGCAGCTTAACAGGCGGAGAGACCCAGTACTTC
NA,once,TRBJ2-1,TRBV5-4,CASSPSLVAGHEQFF,TGTGCCAGCAGCCCCTCGTTGGTAGCAGGGCATGAGCAGTTCTTC
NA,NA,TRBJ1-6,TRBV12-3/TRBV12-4,CACAQSGNSPLHF,TGTGCCTGCGCACAATCAGGGAATTCACCCCTCCACTTT
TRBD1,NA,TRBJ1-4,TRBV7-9,CASRPGTENEKLFF,TGTGCCAGCAGGCCCGGGACAGAAAATGAAAAACTGTTTTTT
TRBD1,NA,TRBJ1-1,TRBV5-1,CASSLQGKNTEAFF,TGCGCCAGCAGCTTACAGGGGAAGAACACTGAAGCTTTCTTT
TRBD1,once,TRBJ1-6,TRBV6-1,CASSEEHGTGNNSPLHF,TGTGCCAGCAGTGAAGAGCATGGGACAGGGAATAATTCACCCCTCCACTTT
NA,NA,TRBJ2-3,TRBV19,CASSIPLRGRYTDTQYF,TGTGCCAGTAGTATACCTTTGCGGGGACGGTACACAGATACGCAGTATTTT
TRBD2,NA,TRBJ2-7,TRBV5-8,CASSSVAGGFYEQYF,TGTGCCAGCAGCTCCGTAGCGGGAGGCTTTTACGAGCAGTACTTC
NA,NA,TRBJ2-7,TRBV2,CASSLAPREQYF,TGTGCCAGCAGTTTAGCCCCCCGGGAGCAGTACTTC
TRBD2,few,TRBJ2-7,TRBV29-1,CSVGKSGRKYEQYF,TGCAGCGTTGGGAAAAGCGGGAGAAAGTACGAGCAGTACTTC
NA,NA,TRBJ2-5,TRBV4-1,CASSRLPRGETQYF,TGCGCCAGCAGCCGATTACCTCGGGGTGAGACCCAGTACTTC
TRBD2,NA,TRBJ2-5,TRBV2,CASSELAGAPETQYF,TGTGCCAGCAGTGAGCTAGCGGGAGCCCCAGAGACCCAGTACTTC
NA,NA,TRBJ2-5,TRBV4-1,CASSQPSGAQETQYF,TGCGCCAGCAGCCAACCCAGTGGAGCGCAAGAGACCCAGTACTTC
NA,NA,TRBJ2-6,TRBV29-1,CSVESGPGANVLTF,TGCAGCGTTGAATCAGGGCCTGGGGCCAACGTCCTGACTTTC
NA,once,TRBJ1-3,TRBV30,CAWSGGGMGNTIYF,TGTGCCTGGAGTGGGGGGGGCATGGGAAACACCATATATTTT
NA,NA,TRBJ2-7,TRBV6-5,CASWSRGRNYEQYF,TGTGCCAGTTGGAGCAGGGGGAGGAATTACGAGCAGTACTTC
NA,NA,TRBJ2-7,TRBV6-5,CASSYQRSYEQYF,TGTGCCAGCAGTTACCAGCGCTCCTACGAGCAGTACTTC
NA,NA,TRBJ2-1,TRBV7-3,CASSLRSSGNEQFF,TGTGCCAGCAGCTTAAGGTCGAGCGGCAATGAGCAGTTCTTC
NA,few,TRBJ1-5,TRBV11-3,CASSNRAHSDQPQHF,TGTGCCAGCAGCAACAGGGCCCACAGTGATCAGCCCCAGCATTTT
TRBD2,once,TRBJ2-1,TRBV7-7,CASSRTSGVSYNEQFF,TGTGCCAGCAGCCGTACTAGCGGGGTCTCCTACAATGAGCAGTTCTTC
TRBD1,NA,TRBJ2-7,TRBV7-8,CASSPSRTGGYEQYF,TGTGCCAGCAGCCCATCCCGGACAGGGGGCTACGAGCAGTACTTC